The 4 T cell receptor beta chains in this list originate from one sample, sequenced in a study of T cell changes during pregnancy in multiple sclerosis. Clones were sequenced by immunoSEQ multiplex PCR, and TCRdb holds only the in-frame ones, with some missing. The repertoire has some 85,000 clones, around 94% of them found once; the top ten carry around 0.84%. Sequenced material: peripheral blood, taken in the third trimester of pregnancy. The receptors stem from a female donor with multiple sclerosis, enrolled in a pregnancy study.

The count of this clone is one. This chain links TRBV6-4 with TRBJ2-3, with D tentatively TRBD2 (5 bases). The CDR3 runs to 16 residues. Germline V gene sequence: CDR1 MRHNA, CDR2 SNTAGT. V lost 3 bases and J lost 3, with 16 bases in between. The CDR3 DNA follows: TGTGCCAGCAGTGAAGGGCGGGCACTATCGACAGATACGCAGTATTTT. It is translated as CASSEGRALSTDTQYF.

The chain links TRBV5-1 to TRBJ2-7; D perhaps matches TRBD1 (5 bases). Per germline, CDR1 SGHRS and CDR2 YFSETQ. This CDR3 comprises 15 residues. V was trimmed by 1 base and J by 5 bases, leaving 16 bases between them. The DNA of the CDR3 is TGCGCCAGCAGCTTGAGCACGCTAGGGGCCGACGAGCAGTACTTC. Residues: CASSLSTLGADEQYF.

This chain connects TRBV13 to TRBJ2-1, with 8 bases lining up with TRBD2. The germline V gene has CDR1 PRHDT and CDR2 FYEKMQ (reference sequence). The CDR3 sequence is 15 residues long. The J segment lost 7 bases and the V segment lost 4 bases, leaving 9 bases of the junction unmatched. This CDR3 reads CASSSPGLVRNEQFF. CDR3 coding DNA: TGTGCCAGCAGCTCCCCGGGACTAGTTAGAAATGAGCAGTTCTTC. Full variable domain (outside the CDR3, taken from reference TRBV13 and TRBJ2-1): AAGVIQSPRHLIKEKRETATLKCYPIPRHDTVYWYQQGPGQDPQFLISFYEKMQSDKGSIPDRFSAQQFSDYHSELNMSSLELGDSALYFCASSSPGLVRNEQFFGPGTRLTVL.

V is TRBV19 and J is TRBJ1-1, with D unclear. The germline V gene encodes CDR1 LNHDA and CDR2 SQIVND (reference sequence). Trimming left V 3 bases short and J 6 bases short, with 11 bases between. The CDR3 has 13 residues. The CDR3 here is CASSIRGWAEAFF. CDR3 nucleotide sequence: TGTGCCAGTAGTATCCGCGGTTGGGCTGAAGCTTTCTTT.